One sample yielded the 11 T cell receptor beta chains listed below, sequenced in a study of blood T cell repertoires in COVID-19. Produced via immunoSEQ multiplex PCR; TCRdb's table is partial and in-frame only. The sample records more than 400,000 clones, 90% being singletons. The sequencing input was PBMCs or T cells enriched from blood (not recorded which). All receptors come from a man in his late teens or twenties who had recovered from COVID-19.

V usage is TRBV5-4 and J usage is TRBJ1-1, with no clear D. From germline, CDR1 is SGHNT and CDR2 YYREEE (reference sequence). V lost 0 bases and J lost 1, with 4 bases in between. The CDR3 spans 13 residues. DNA of the CDR3: TGTGCCAGCAGCTTGGCAGAGAACACTGAAGCTTTCTTT. Residues: CASSLAENTEAFF. Drawing the rest from reference TRBV5-4 and TRBJ1-1, the complete variable domain is ETGVTQSPTHLIKTRGQQVTLRCSSQSGHNTVSWYQQALGQGPQFIFQYYREEENGRGNFPPRFSGLQFPNYSSELNVNALELDDSALYLCASSLAENTEAFFGQGTRLTVV.

The V call is TRBV7-8, the J call TRBJ1-6; D gene uncertain. Germline CDR1 is SGHVS and CDR2 is FQNEAQ. Trimming stripped 2 bases from V and 7 bases from J, with 12 bases between. The CDR3 extends over 15 amino acids. This CDR3 is CASSLLLGENSPLHF. The CDR3, as DNA: TGTGCCAGCAGCTTACTCCTAGGAGAAAATTCACCCCTCCACTTT. Full variable domain (outside the CDR3, taken from reference TRBV7-8 and TRBJ1-6): GAGVSQSPRYKVAKRGQDVALRCDPISGHVSLFWYQQALGQGPEFLTYFQNEAQLDKSGLPSDRFFAERPEGSVSTLKIQRTQQEDSAVYLCASSLLLGENSPLHFGNGTRLTVT.

The rearrangement uses TRBV7-4 and TRBJ1-2; maybe TRBD1 (6 bases). Germline values: CDR1 SGHVT, CDR2 SQSDAQ. The CDR3 is 17 residues long. Trimming left V 6 bases short and J 1 base short, with 21 bases between. As DNA, the CDR3 is TGTGCCAGCAGATTCACAGGGTCTTGGGGTGGTAACTATGGCTACACCTTC. This codes for CASRFTGSWGGNYGYTF.

The V and J genes are TRBV15 and TRBJ2-2; a possible D gene is TRBD1 (6 bases). The CDR3 sequence is 15 residues long. Germline lookup yields CDR1 LNHNV and CDR2 YYDKDF (reference sequence). V gave up 8 bases and J gave up 3 bases, with 16 bases separating them. CDR3 bases: TGTGCCACCCAATTCAGGGGAATCCACACCGGGGAGCTGTTTTTT. As protein: CATQFRGIHTGELFF.

This clone is a singleton in its sample. The chain joins TRBV6-9 to TRBJ2-1; 8 bases agree with TRBD2. CDR3 size: 13 residues. Looked up from germline, CDR1 is MNHGY and CDR2 is SVAAGI. Germline trimming cut 5 bases from V and 11 bases from J; bases unmatched to any gene: 8. The CDR3 nucleotides are TGTGCCAGCAGTCCGACTAGCGCCCGCAAGCAGTTCTTC. It yields the protein CASSPTSARKQFF.

J is TRBJ1-5 and V is TRBV2; the match to TRBD1 covers 7 bases. The germline V gene encodes CDR1 SNHLY and CDR2 FYNNEI. The CDR3 covers 16 residues. V was clipped by 4 bases and J by 7 bases; unmatched bases: 13. The CDR3 nucleotides read TGTGCCAGCAGTGCCCTAGGGACAGTGGCGAACCAGCCCCAGCATTTT. Amino acids: CASSALGTVANQPQHF.

The chain has TRBV2 and TRBJ2-7, with D tentatively TRBD2 (6 bases). The CDR3 runs to 13 residues. Trimming shortened V by 1 base and J by 4 bases, and 8 bases separated the two germline ends. Germline CDR1 SNHLY, CDR2 FYNNEI. The CDR3 loop reads CASSEVRGYEQYF. Written as DNA, the CDR3 is TGTGCCAGCAGTGAAGTGCGGGGTTACGAGCAGTACTTC.

This chain joins TRBV28 and TRBJ2-3; possible D gene TRBD2, 6 bases. Germline V gene data show CDR1 as MDHEN and CDR2 as SYDVKM. This CDR3 contains 15 residues. V gave up 7 bases and J gave up 0 bases, with 14 bases separating them. CDR3 amino acids: CASNWGGTSTDTQYF. The CDR3 DNA reads TGTGCCAGCAATTGGGGCGGGACTAGCACAGATACGCAGTATTTT.

The CDR3: CASSQVQGSTNEQFF. The CDR3, as DNA: TGTGCCAGCAGCCAAGTTCAGGGGAGTACGAATGAGCAGTTCTTC. The chain employs TRBV14 and TRBJ2-1; D might be TRBD1 (6 bases). From germline, CDR1 is SGHDN and CDR2 FVKESK. The V and J ends lost 1 base and 7 bases respectively, with 14 bases between them. CDR3 length equals 15 residues.

This sequence joins TRBV5-1 and TRBJ2-7, with D possibly matching TRBD1 (5 bases). The V and J ends lost 4 bases and 2 bases respectively, with 10 bases between them. This CDR3 region has 13 residues. CDR1 and CDR2 from the germline V gene are SGHRS and YFSETQ. The DNA for the CDR3 is TGCGCCAGCAGCCCGGCAGGGCCCTACGAGCAGTACTTC. It is translated as CASSPAGPYEQYF.

J is TRBJ2-2 and V is TRBV7-8, with 8 bases matching TRBD1. CDR1 is SGHVS, CDR2 FQNEAQ, per germline. V was clipped by 6 bases and J by 6 bases; unmatched bases: 9. This CDR3 is 15 amino acids long. CDR3 residues: CASRMQGASPGELFF. The CDR3 bases are TGTGCCAGCAGAATGCAGGGGGCTTCACCCGGGGAGCTGTTTTTT.